The 5 T cell receptor beta chains listed next were all sequenced from one sample in a study of siplizumab effects on memory and regulatory T cells. Here immunoSEQ multiplex PCR was the method, and the copy in TCRdb shows in-frame clones only, minus some. The profile covers approximately 60,000 clones, with roughly 85% appearing a single time and approximately 0.4% taken by the ten largest. Material: memory CD4+ T cells sorted from blood. Receptor source: a human donor in good health.

The chain recombines TRBV19 with TRBJ1-6; D uncertain. V gave up 1 base and J gave up 7 bases, with 11 bases separating them. Germline V lookup: CDR1 LNHDA, CDR2 SQIVND (reference sequence). The CDR3 is 15 residues long. CDR3 residues: CASSIVKVVNSPLHF. The CDR3 DNA reads as TGTGCCAGTAGTATAGTTAAGGTTGTGAATTCACCCCTCCACTTT.

This chain joins TRBV15 and TRBJ1-2; D is unresolved. Germline V gives CDR1 LNHNV, CDR2 YYDKDF (reference sequence). The CDR3 covers 14 residues. The V end lost 0 bases, the J end lost 7 bases, and 12 bases lay between the germline ends. In nucleotides, the CDR3 is TGTGCCACCAGCAGAGAAACGGGAATAGGTGGCTACACCTTC. Encoded protein: CATSRETGIGGYTF.

The chain links TRBV27 to TRBJ1-1; D gene ambiguous. The length of the CDR3 is 14 residues. The V gene's germline CDR1 is MNHEY and CDR2 SMNVEV (reference sequence). V lost 5 bases and J lost 4, with 14 bases in between. The chain's CDR3 is CASSRAKVGTEAFF. CDR3 bases: TGTGCCAGCAGTAGAGCCAAGGTAGGCACTGAAGCTTTCTTT.

The rearrangement joins TRBV29-1 to TRBJ2-7; maybe TRBD1 (7 bases). V was pared by 5 bases and J by 2 bases, with 13 bases between. Per germline, CDR1 SQVTM and CDR2 ANQGSEA. The CDR3 contains 13 residues. The CDR3 protein is CSVRLRGAYEQYF. The CDR3 DNA is TGCAGCGTTCGGCTCAGGGGGGCCTACGAGCAGTACTTC.

V and J are TRBV5-5 and TRBJ2-7, with D possibly called TRBD1 or TRBD2 (6 bases each). The CDR3 is 15 residues long. Deletions cut 0 bases from V and 2 bases from J, with 12 bases between. In germline, CDR1 is SGHKS, CDR2 YYEKEE (reference sequence). The CDR3 sequence: CASSLGGGPAYEQYF. CDR3 sequence (DNA): TGTGCCAGCAGCTTGGGAGGGGGGCCGGCCTACGAGCAGTACTTC. Full variable domain (rest looked up from reference TRBV5-5 and TRBJ2-7): DAGVTQSPTHLIKTRGQQVTLRCSPISGHKSVSWYQQVLGQGPQFIFQYYEKEERGRGNFPDRFSARQFPNYSSELNVNALLLGDSALYLCASSLGGGPAYEQYFGPGTRLTVT.